This T cell receptor (beta chain) was identified during a study of cytomegalovirus exposure and HLA in healthy donors. The PCR made use of 60 Vbeta and 13 Jbeta primers. Measured with immunoSEQ multiplex PCR; TCRdb has only the in-frame clones, and not every one. Of about 220,000 clones listed, approximately 82% are singletons. With respect to this clone: Its specificity is unknown. Within the sample, other DNA sequences also encode this same CDR3.

Study outcomes and limitations: The presence/absence work took it that sequencing depth was about the same across donors.

This CDR3 has 13 amino acids. The V end lost 0 bases, the J end lost 2 bases, and 5 bases lay between the germline ends. Germline loops: CDR1 SGHRS, CDR2 YFSETQ. V usage is TRBV5-1 and J usage is TRBJ1-1; D ambiguous. This receptor was identified in a man aged 18 to 30 in good health and CMV-seronegative. Sequencing input: PBMCs. DNA for the CDR3: TGCGCCAGCAGCTTGGGCGCAAACACTGAAGCTTTCTTT. Amino acid sequence: CASSLGANTEAFF.